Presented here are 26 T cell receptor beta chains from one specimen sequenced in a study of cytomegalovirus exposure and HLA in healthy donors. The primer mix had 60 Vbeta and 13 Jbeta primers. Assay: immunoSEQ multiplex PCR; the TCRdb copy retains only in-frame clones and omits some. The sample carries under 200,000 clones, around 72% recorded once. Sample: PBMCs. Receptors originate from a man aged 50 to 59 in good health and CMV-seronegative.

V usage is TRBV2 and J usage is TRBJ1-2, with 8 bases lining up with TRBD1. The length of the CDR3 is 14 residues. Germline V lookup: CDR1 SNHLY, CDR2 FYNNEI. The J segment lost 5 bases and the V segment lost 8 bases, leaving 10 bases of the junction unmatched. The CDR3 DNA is TGTGCCAGCTTTGAAGGACAGGGAAGATATGGCTACACCTTC. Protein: CASFEGQGRYGYTF. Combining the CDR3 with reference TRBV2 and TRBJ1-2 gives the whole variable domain EPEVTQTPSHQVTQMGQEVILRCVPISNHLYFYWYRQILGQKVEFLVSFYNNEISEKSEIFDDQFSVERPDGSNFTLKIRSTKLEDSAMYFCASFEGQGRYGYTFGSGTRLTVV.

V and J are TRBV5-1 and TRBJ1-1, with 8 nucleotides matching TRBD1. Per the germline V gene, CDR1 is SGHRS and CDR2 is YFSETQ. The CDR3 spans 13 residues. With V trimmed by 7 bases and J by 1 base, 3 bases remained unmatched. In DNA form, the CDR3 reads TGCGCCAGCGGACAGGGCCGGAACACTGAAGCTTTCTTT. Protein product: CASGQGRNTEAFF.

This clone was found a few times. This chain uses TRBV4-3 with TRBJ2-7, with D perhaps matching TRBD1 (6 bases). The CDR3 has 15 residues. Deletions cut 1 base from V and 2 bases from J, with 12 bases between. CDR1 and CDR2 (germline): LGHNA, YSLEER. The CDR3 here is CASSQAFGQTYEQYF. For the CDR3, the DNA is TGCGCCAGCAGCCAAGCCTTCGGACAGACCTACGAGCAGTACTTC.

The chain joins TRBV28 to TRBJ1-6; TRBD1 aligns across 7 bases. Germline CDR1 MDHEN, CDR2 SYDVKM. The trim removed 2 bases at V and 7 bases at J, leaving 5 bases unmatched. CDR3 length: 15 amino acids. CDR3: CASSLKGQINSPLHF. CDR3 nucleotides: TGTGCCAGCAGTTTAAAGGGACAGATAAATTCACCCCTCCACTTT.

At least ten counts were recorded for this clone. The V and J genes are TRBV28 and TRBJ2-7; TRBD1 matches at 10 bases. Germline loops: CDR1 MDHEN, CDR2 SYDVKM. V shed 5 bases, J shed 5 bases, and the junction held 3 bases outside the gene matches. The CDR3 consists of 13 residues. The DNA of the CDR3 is TGTGCCAGCAGTCGACAGGGGGCCCACGAGCAGTACTTC. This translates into CASSRQGAHEQYF.

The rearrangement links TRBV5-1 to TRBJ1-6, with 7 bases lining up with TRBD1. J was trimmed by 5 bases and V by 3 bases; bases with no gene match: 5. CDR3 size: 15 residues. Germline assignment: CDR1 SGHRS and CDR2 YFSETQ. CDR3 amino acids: CASSSTGDNNSPLHF. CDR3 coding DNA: TGCGCCAGCAGCTCAACAGGGGACAATAATTCACCCCTCCACTTT.

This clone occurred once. CDR3 protein: CASSPGGFGNTIYF. The CDR3 region has the DNA TGTGCCAGCAGCCCAGGGGGGTTTGGAAACACCATATATTTT. V is TRBV14 and J is TRBJ1-3; TRBD1 aligns across 7 bases. The CDR3 length is 14 residues. V dropped 4 bases and J dropped 3; count of bases not matched to a gene: 3. The V gene's germline CDR1 is SGHDN and CDR2 FVKESK.

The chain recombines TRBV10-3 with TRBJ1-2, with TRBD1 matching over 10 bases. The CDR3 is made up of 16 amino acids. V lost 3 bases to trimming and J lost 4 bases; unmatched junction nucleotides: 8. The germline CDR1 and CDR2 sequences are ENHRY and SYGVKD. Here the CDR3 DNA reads TGTGCCATCAGTGACACTCGCCGGGACAGGGGCTATGGCTACACCTTC. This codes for CAISDTRRDRGYGYTF.

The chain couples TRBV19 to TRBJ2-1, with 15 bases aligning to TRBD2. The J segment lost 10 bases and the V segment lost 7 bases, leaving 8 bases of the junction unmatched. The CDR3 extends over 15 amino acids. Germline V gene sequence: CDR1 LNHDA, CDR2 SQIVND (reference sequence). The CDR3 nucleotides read TGTGCCAGTAACCCGGGACTAGCGGGGGGCGGGGAGCAGTTCTTC. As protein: CASNPGLAGGGEQFF.

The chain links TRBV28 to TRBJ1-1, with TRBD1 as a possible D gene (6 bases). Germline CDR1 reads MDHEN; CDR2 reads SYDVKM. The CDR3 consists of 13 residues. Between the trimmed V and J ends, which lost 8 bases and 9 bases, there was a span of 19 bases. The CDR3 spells CASVAPVGDKAFF. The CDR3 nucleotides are TGTGCCAGCGTAGCCCCGGTGGGGGACAAAGCTTTCTTT. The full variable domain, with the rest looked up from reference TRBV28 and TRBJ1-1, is DVKVTQSSRYLVKRTGEKVFLECVQDMDHENMFWYRQDPGLGLRLIYFSYDVKMKEKGDIPEGYSVSREKKERFSLILESASTNQTSMYLCASVAPVGDKAFFGQGTRLTVV.

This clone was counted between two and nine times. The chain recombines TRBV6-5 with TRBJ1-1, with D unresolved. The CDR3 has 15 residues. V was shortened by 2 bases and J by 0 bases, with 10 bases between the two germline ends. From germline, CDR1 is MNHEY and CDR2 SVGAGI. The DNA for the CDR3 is TGTGCCAGCAGTTACGCCAGTTTGATGAACACTGAAGCTTTCTTT. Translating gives CASSYASLMNTEAFF.

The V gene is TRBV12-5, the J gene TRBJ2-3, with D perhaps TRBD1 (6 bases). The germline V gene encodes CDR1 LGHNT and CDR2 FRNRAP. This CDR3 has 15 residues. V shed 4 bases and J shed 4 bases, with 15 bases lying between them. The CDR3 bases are TGTGCTAGTGGTTCCTCAGGGGTTCCCGCAGATACGCAGTATTTT. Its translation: CASGSSGVPADTQYF.

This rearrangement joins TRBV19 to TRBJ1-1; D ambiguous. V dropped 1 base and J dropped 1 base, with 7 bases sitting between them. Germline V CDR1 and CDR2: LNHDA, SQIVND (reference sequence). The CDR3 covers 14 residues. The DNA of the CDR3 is TGTGCCAGTAGTATAGGAACAGCGAACACTGAAGCTTTCTTT. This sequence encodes CASSIGTANTEAFF.

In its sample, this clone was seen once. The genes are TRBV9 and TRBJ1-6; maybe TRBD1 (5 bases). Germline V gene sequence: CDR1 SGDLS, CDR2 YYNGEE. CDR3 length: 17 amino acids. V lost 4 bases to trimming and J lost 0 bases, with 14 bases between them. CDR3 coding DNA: TGTGCCAGCAGCAAGGGGTCGGTCAGCTCCTATAATTCACCCCTCCACTTT. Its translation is CASSKGSVSSYNSPLHF.

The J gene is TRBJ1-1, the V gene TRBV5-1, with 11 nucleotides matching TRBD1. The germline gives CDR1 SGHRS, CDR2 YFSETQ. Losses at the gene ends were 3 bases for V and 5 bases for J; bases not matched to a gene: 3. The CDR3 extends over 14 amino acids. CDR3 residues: CASSWTGGKTEAFF. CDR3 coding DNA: TGCGCCAGCAGCTGGACAGGGGGCAAAACTGAAGCTTTCTTT.

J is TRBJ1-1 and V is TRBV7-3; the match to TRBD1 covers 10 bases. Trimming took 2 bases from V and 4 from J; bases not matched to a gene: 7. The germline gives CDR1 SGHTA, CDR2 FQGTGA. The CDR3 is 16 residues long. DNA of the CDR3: TGTGCCAGCAGCTTATTGGGGGACAGGGGTTTCACTGAAGCTTTCTTT. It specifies CASSLLGDRGFTEAFF. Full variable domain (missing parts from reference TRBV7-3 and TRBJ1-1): GAGVSQTPSNKVTEKGKYVELRCDPISGHTALYWYRQSLGQGPEFLIYFQGTGAADDSGLPNDRFFAVRPEGSVSTLKIQRTERGDSAVYLCASSLLGDRGFTEAFFGQGTRLTVV.

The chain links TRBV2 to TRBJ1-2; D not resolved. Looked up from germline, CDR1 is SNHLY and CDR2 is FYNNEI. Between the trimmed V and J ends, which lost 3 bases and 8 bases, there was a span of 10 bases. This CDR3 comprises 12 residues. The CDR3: CASSDREVGYTF. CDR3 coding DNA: TGTGCCAGCAGTGACCGGGAGGTAGGCTACACCTTC.

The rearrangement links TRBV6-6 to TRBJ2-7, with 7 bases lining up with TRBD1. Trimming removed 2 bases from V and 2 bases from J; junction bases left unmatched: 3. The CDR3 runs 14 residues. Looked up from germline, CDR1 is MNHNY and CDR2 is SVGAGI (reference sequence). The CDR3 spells CASSYGQGAYEQYF. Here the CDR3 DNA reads TGTGCCAGCAGTTACGGCCAGGGGGCCTACGAGCAGTACTTC.

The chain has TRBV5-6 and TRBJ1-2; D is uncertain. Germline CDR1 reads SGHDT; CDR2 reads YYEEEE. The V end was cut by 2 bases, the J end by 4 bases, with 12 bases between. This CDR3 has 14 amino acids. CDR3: CASSLQRTIYGYTF. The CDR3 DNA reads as TGTGCCAGCAGCTTACAGAGGACTATCTATGGCTACACCTTC.

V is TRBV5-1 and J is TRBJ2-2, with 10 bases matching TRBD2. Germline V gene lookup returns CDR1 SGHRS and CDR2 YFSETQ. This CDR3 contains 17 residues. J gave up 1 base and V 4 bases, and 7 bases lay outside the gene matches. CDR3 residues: CASSRIAGGLNTGELFF. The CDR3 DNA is TGCGCCAGCAGCAGGATAGCGGGGGGCTTGAACACCGGGGAGCTGTTTTTT.

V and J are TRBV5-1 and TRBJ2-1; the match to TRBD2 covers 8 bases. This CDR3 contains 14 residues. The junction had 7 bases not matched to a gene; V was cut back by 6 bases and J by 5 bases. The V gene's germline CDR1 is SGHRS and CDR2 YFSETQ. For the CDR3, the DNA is TGCGCCAGCATAGGGCGCGGGGGGAACAATGAGCAGTTCTTC. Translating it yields CASIGRGGNNEQFF.

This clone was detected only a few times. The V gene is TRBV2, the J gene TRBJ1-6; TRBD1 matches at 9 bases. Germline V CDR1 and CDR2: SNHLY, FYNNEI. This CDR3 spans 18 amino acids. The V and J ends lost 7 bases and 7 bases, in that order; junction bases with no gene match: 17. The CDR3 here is CASKAVALWTGENSPLHF. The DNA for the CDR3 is TGTGCCAGCAAAGCCGTTGCCCTATGGACAGGGGAAAATTCACCCCTCCACTTT.

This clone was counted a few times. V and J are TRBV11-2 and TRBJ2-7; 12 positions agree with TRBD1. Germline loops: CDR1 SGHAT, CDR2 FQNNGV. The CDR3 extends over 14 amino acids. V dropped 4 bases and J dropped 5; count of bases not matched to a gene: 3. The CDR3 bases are TGTGCCAGCAGCTGGGACAGGGGGCCGGACGAGCAGTACTTC. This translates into CASSWDRGPDEQYF. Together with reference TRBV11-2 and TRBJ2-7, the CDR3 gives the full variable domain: EAGVAQSPRYKIIEKRQSVAFWCNPISGHATLYWYQQILGQGPKLLIQFQNNGVVDDSQLPKDRFSAERLKGVDSTLKIQPAKLEDSAVYLCASSWDRGPDEQYFGPGTRLTVT.

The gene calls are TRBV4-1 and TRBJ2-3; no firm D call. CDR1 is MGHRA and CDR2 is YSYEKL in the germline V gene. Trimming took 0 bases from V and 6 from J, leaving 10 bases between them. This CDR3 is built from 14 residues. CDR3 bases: TGCGCCAGCAGCCAAGACGGAGAAAGGGATACGCAGTATTTT. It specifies CASSQDGERDTQYF.

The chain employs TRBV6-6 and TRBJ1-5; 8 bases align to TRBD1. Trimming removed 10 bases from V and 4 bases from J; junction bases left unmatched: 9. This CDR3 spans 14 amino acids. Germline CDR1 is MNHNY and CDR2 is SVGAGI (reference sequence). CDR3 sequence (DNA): TGTGCCACCCGTGGACAGGGTCGAAATCAGCCCCAGCATTTT. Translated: CATRGQGRNQPQHF.

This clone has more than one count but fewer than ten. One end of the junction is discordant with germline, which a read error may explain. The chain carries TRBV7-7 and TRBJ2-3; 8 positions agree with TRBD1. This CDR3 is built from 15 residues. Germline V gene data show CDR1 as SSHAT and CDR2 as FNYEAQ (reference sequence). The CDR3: CASSLAQGALDTQYF. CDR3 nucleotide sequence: TGTGCTAGCAGCTTAGCCCAGGGGGCGTTAGATACGCAGTATTTT. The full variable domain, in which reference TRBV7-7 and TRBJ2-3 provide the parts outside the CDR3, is GAGVSQSPRYKVTKRGQDVTLRCDPISSHATLYWYQQALGQGPEFLTYFNYEAQPDKSGLPSDRFSAERPEGSISTLTIQRTEQRDSAMYRCASSLAQGALDTQYFGPGTRLTVL.